A selection of T cell receptor beta chains follows, all from one sample in a study of human T cells and chemical hapten exposure. Each CDR3 protein is one row after TCRdb ran MiXCR on the RACE reads. The repertoire consists of 45,000 to 60,000 distinct CDR3 sequences, with roughly an eighth occurring once and the leading ten covering roughly 2.4%. The sample was whole blood, taken in connection with sensitization to the hapten diphenylcyclopropenone (DPC). Receptors were obtained from a man aged 25 to 40 with alopecia areata. Some clones in this sample may be carry-over from other donors' samples. Both conserved end residues are part of each CDR3. The D gene is left open where the match is weak. The size field is filled for only some rows; it gives once, few, many or a size class.

size,D,length,J,V,DNA,CDR3
many,TRBD1,15,TRBJ1-1,TRBV29-1,TGCAGCGCCTCAGGGGGTTGGGGGATGAACACTGAAGCTTTCTTT,CSASGGWGMNTEAFF
many,TRBD1,18,TRBJ1-4,TRBV28,TGTGCCAGCACCTCTCCACCAGGGGACAGGCGAACTAATGAAAAACTGTTTTTT,CASTSPPGDRRTNEKLFF
.,.,14,TRBJ1-6,TRBV7-3,TGTGCCAGCAGCGCAGCAGGGGCTAATTCACCCCTCCACTTT,CASSAAGANSPLHF
many,TRBD1,13,TRBJ2-1,TRBV30,TGTGCCTGGACTATTGAGCCGGGACAGGAAGGTTTCTTC,CAWTIEPGQEGFF
few,TRBD1,18,TRBJ2-7,TRBV5-4,TGTGCCAGCAGCTTGTTGTCAGGTGCGAGGGGGCTTTCCTACGAGCAGTACTTC,CASSLLSGARGLSYEQYF
few,.,15,TRBJ2-3,TRBV5-1,TGCGCCAGCAGACCTCCGGGACATTCTCAAGATACGCAGTATTTT,CASRPPGHSQDTQYF
.,.,13,TRBJ2-3,TRBV20-1,TGCAGTGCCCCTGGACAGCGCACAGATACGCAGTATTTT,CSAPGQRTDTQYF
.,TRBD1,15,TRBJ2-7,TRBV29-1,TGCAGCGTTGGCCCCAACATTGACAGGGAAGGTCGGCAGTACTTC,CSVGPNIDREGRQYF
once,.,11,TRBJ2-5,TRBV29-1,TGCAGCGTTGTACAGAAAGAGACCCAGTACTTC,CSVVQKETQYF
once,TRBD2,14,TRBJ2-3,TRBV7-2,TGTGTCAGCAGCCTGCGACTAGCGGGGGATACGCAGTATTTT,CVSSLRLAGDTQYF
many,TRBD1,12,TRBJ1-2,TRBV20-1,TGCAGTGCAGGGACAGCCTTCTATGGCTACACCTTC,CSAGTAFYGYTF
few,.,15,TRBJ1-2,TRBV6-5,TGTGCCAGCAGTTACTCGATTGGGGCCACCTATGGCTACACCTTC,CASSYSIGATYGYTF
many,.,17,TRBJ1-6,TRBV7-9,TGTGCCAGCAGCTCCAGAGCGGTGGGGGGCTATAATTCACCCCTCCACTTT,CASSSRAVGGYNSPLHF
many,TRBD1,15,TRBJ1-4,TRBV9,TGTGCCAGCAGCCCCAGACAGGGCCAAAATGAAAAACTGTTTTTT,CASSPRQGQNEKLFF
few,.,14,TRBJ1-3,TRBV5-1,TGCGCCAGCAGGTCCGGGGCCTCTGGAAACACCATATATTTT,CASRSGASGNTIYF
many,TRBD1,13,TRBJ1-2,TRBV5-1,TGCGCCAGCAGCTCGGGGACAGAGGCTGGCTACACCTTC,CASSSGTEAGYTF
few,.,13,TRBJ1-6,TRBV18,TGTGCCAGCTCACCCGACAGCAATTCACCCCTCCACTTT,CASSPDSNSPLHF
few,TRBD1,13,TRBJ2-7,TRBV6-5,TGTGCCAGCAGACACGACAGGGGCCGGGAGCAGTACTTC,CASRHDRGREQYF
.,.,13,TRBJ2-7,TRBV27,TGTGCCAGCAGTCCCCAATACCCCTACGAGCAGTACTTC,CASSPQYPYEQYF
many,.,14,TRBJ2-3,TRBV2,TGTGCCAGCAGTGATAGGGGGGATACAGATACGCAGTATTTT,CASSDRGDTDTQYF
few,.,14,TRBJ2-7,TRBV7-3,TGTGCCAGCAGCTTAATAGGCGCTCCCTACGAGCAGTACTTC,CASSLIGAPYEQYF
.,.,15,TRBJ2-1,TRBV7-3,TGTGCCAGCAGCCAGGGAGGCAGCTCCTACAATGAGCAGTTCTTC,CASSQGGSSYNEQFF
many,.,15,TRBJ2-3,TRBV28,TGTGCCAGCAGTGCTCGAGCGGGCCCCACAGATACGCAGTATTTT,CASSARAGPTDTQYF
many,TRBD1,13,TRBJ2-7,TRBV3-1,TGTGCCAGCAGCCTGGCAGGGGGCGGCCACCTGTACTTC,CASSLAGGGHLYF
few,.,18,TRBJ2-2,TRBV9,TGTGCCAGCAGCGTAGGTTATGGAGGGGGCGCGGGCACCGGGGAGCTGTTTTTT,CASSVGYGGGAGTGELFF
.,.,14,TRBJ1-3,TRBV9,TGTGCCAGCAGCCCCGAACTGATTGGAAACACCATATATTTT,CASSPELIGNTIYF
few,TRBD2,13,TRBJ2-1,TRBV2,TGTGCCAGCGATGGGGGTAGCGGGAATGAGCAGTTCTTC,CASDGGSGNEQFF